These 20 T cell receptor beta chains were sequenced from one sample in a study of metastatic and nonmetastatic thyroid tumors. No treatment of any kind had been given to any patient before thyroid surgery. Via MiXCR, TCRdb re-called the PCR reads. The table has fewer than 25,000 clones, approximately 29% seen once. Specimen: blood. These receptors originate from a female donor with papillary thyroid cancer or a benign thyroid nodule (not recorded which). Some clones in this sample may be carry-over from other donors' samples.

This clone appeared many times. The rearrangement links TRBV12-3 or TRBV12-4 to TRBJ2-3; D possibly corresponds to TRBD2 (5 bases). V was pared by 2 bases and J by 0 bases, with 9 bases between. The CDR3 has 15 amino acids. CDR3 region: CASSLNRGSTDTQYF. The CDR3 bases are TGTGCCAGCAGTTTAAACCGGGGTAGCACAGATACGCAGTATTTT.

V usage is TRBV11-1 and J usage is TRBJ1-2, with a tentative D call TRBD1 (6 bases). CDR1 and CDR2 from the germline V gene are SGHAT and FQDESV (reference sequence). V lost 1 base and J 0 bases, leaving 15 bases between the germline ends. The CDR3 covers 17 residues. The CDR3 region is CASSLGQGQLANYGYTF. The CDR3 DNA sequence: TGTGCCAGCAGCTTAGGCCAGGGACAACTAGCTAACTATGGCTACACCTTC.

This chain uses TRBV5-1 with TRBJ2-5; either TRBD1 or TRBD2 may fit D (5 bases each). V was shortened by 0 bases and J by 4 bases, with 13 bases between the two germline ends. This CDR3 spans 15 amino acids. From germline, CDR1 is SGHRS and CDR2 YFSETQ. As DNA, the CDR3 is TGCGCCAGCAGCTTGGTTTTCCGGGGCTCAGAGACCCAGTACTTC. Amino acid sequence: CASSLVFRGSETQYF.

This clone showed up many times. A much larger clone lies a single base off, so this may be a read error. Other DNA variants within this sample encode the same CDR3. The J gene is TRBJ1-2, the V gene TRBV20-1; 7 bases align to TRBD1. Germline V CDR1 and CDR2: DFQATT, SNEGSKA (reference sequence). The CDR3 runs to 13 residues. The CDR3 loop reads CSARARQGLGYTF. The CDR3, as DNA: TGCAGCGCTAGAGCCCGACAGGGTTTAGGCTACACCTTC.

Relative to its sample, this clone is medium-sized. V is TRBV6-1 and J is TRBJ2-7; a weak D match, TRBD2 (5 bases). Per the germline V gene, CDR1 is MNHNS and CDR2 is SASEGT. The CDR3 is made up of 13 amino acids. The ends were cut back, 8 bases at V and 1 base at J, with 12 bases in the middle. CDR3 protein: CASGGRQSYEQYF. Here the CDR3 DNA reads TGTGCCAGCGGAGGACGCCAATCCTACGAGCAGTACTTC.

Relative to its sample, this clone is medium-sized. This chain uses TRBV6-5 with TRBJ2-5; TRBD1 is a possible D gene (6 bases). Germline V gene sequence: CDR1 MNHEY, CDR2 SVGAGI. The ends were cut back, 0 bases at V and 5 bases at J, with 13 bases in the middle. This CDR3 comprises 15 residues. CDR3 amino acids: CASSYSGAARETQYF. CDR3 in DNA: TGTGCCAGCAGTTACTCGGGGGCGGCCCGGGAGACCCAGTACTTC.

The chain carries TRBV18 and TRBJ2-3; D is undetermined. The CDR3 extends over 15 amino acids. Deletions cut 1 base from V and 0 bases from J, with 8 bases between. Looked up from germline, CDR1 is KGHSH and CDR2 is LQKENI. The CDR3 region has the DNA TGTGCCAGCTCACCACGTGGGGTAAGCACAGATACGCAGTATTTT. It encodes CASSPRGVSTDTQYF.

The sample holds a few counts of this clone. The chain links TRBV4-2 to TRBJ2-7, with D possibly matching TRBD2 (6 bases). The CDR3 has 15 residues. Germline V gene data show CDR1 as LGHNA and CDR2 as YNFKEQ. Between the trimmed V and J ends, which lost 1 base and 3 bases, there was a span of 13 bases. The DNA of the CDR3 is TGTGCCAGCAGCCAAGGGGGGGACGGGGGCTACGAGCAGTACTTC. Encoded protein: CASSQGGDGGYEQYF.

This rearrangement joins TRBV5-1 to TRBJ2-7; TRBD2 aligns across 10 bases. J gave up 4 bases and V 2 bases, and 6 bases lay outside the gene matches. CDR1 and CDR2 from the germline V gene are SGHRS and YFSETQ. This CDR3 has 15 residues. CDR3 sequence reads: CASSLYGTSEYEQYF. For the CDR3, the DNA is TGCGCCAGCAGCTTATACGGGACTAGCGAGTACGAGCAGTACTTC.

This clone was counted only a few times. One end of the junction varies from germline; a read error may be responsible. The rearrangement links TRBV7-1 to TRBJ2-7; 8 positions agree with TRBD2. TRBV7-1 qualifies as an ORF whose function is uncertain. The CDR3 runs to 18 residues. The CDR3, as DNA: TGTGCCAGCAGCTCCCTAACAGCTAGCGGGTGGGGCTACTACAAGCAGTACTTC. This encodes CASSSLTASGWGYYKQYF.

This clone was seen a few times. V gene TRBV6-1 combines with J gene TRBJ2-7, with D hard to call. The germline gives CDR1 MNHNS, CDR2 SASEGT. The CDR3 length is 13 residues. V was pared by 5 bases and J by 2 bases, with 10 bases between. CDR3 nucleotide sequence: TGTGCCAGCAGTACCGCCTCTCCCTACGAGCAGTACTTC. Its protein is CASSTASPYEQYF.

The chain joins TRBV20-1 to TRBJ2-2; 8 bases match TRBD2. This CDR3 region has 16 residues. Germline V CDR1 and CDR2: DFQATT, SNEGSKA (reference sequence). V shed 3 bases and J 3 bases; nucleotides not matched to a gene: 9. CDR3 sequence (DNA): TGCAGTGCTAGGAAAATATGGCGGGAGGACACCGGGGAGCTGTTTTTT. It is translated as CSARKIWREDTGELFF.

This chain connects TRBV24-1 to TRBJ2-7, with D perhaps TRBD1 or TRBD2 (5 bases each). V lost 0 bases to trimming and J lost 9 bases, with 11 bases between them. Germline V gene lookup returns CDR1 KGHDR and CDR2 SFDVKD. This CDR3 comprises 13 residues. The CDR3 DNA reads as TGTGCCACCAGTGATTTGTGGGGGAAGGTGCAGTACTTC. Protein: CATSDLWGKVQYF.

Within the sample, this clone is medium-sized (0.01 to 0.1%). The gene calls are TRBV20-1 and TRBJ2-7; D is unresolved. This CDR3 has 13 amino acids. The germline V gene has CDR1 DFQATT and CDR2 SNEGSKA (reference sequence). V lost 3 bases and J 12 bases, leaving 21 bases between the germline ends. CDR3 DNA: TGCAGTGCTAGCAAGAACGCGCCGATGTTAGGGTACTTC. Protein: CSASKNAPMLGYF.

Turning to this clone: The junction differs from germline at one of its ends, possibly a read error. The V and J genes are TRBV4-1 and TRBJ1-6; D is ambiguous. Per germline, CDR1 MGHRA and CDR2 YSYEKL. This CDR3 is built from 15 residues. CDR3 region: CAISESWDRNSPLHF. The CDR3 DNA is TGTGCCATCAGTGAGTCGTGGGATAGGAATTCACCCCTCCACTTT.

Judged by abundance, this clone is medium-sized. The chain employs TRBV30 and TRBJ2-7; TRBD2 might be the D (6 bases). From germline, CDR1 is GTSNPN and CDR2 SVGIG (reference sequence). With 1 base removed from V and 3 bases from J, the gap between germline ends came to 10 bases. There are 13 residues in the CDR3. The CDR3 DNA reads TGTGCCTGGAGTGGGGGGGTGCTCTACGAGCAGTACTTC. Its translation is CAWSGGVLYEQYF. The full variable domain, with the rest looked up from reference TRBV30 and TRBJ2-7, is SQTIHQWPATLVQPVGSPLSLECTVEGTSNPNLYWYRQAAGRGLQLLFYSVGIGQISSEVPQNLSASRPQDRQFILSSKKLLLSDSGFYLCAWSGGVLYEQYFGPGTRLTVT.

The gene calls are TRBV5-1 and TRBJ2-2, with TRBD1 matching over 9 bases. Germline lookup yields CDR1 SGHRS and CDR2 YFSETQ. V trimming: 7 bases; J trimming: 4 bases; junction bases outside the gene matches: 14. This CDR3 comprises 17 residues. The CDR3 reads CASATARTGAATGELFF. CDR3 sequence (DNA): TGCGCCAGCGCCACAGCCCGGACAGGGGCCGCCACCGGGGAGCTGTTTTTT.

This clone was counted a few times. This chain connects TRBV11-1 to TRBJ2-7, with 9 bases matching TRBD2. The germline gives CDR1 SGHAT, CDR2 FQDESV (reference sequence). V shed 6 bases, J shed 6 bases, and the junction held 18 bases outside the gene matches. The CDR3 covers 17 residues. CDR3 in DNA: TGTGCCAGCAGTACGATATTGGCATCTAGCGGGAAAGTCGAGCAGTACTTC. Translated: CASSTILASSGKVEQYF.

This clone showed up just a few times. The CDR3 DNA reads as TGCAGCGTTGAAGCTGGGCAGTTTAACTATGGCTACACCTTC. Translated: CSVEAGQFNYGYTF. The genes are TRBV29-1 and TRBJ1-2; D gene ambiguous. Trimming cost V 1 base and J 1 base, with 10 bases left between them. CDR3 length equals 14 residues. Per the germline V gene, CDR1 is SQVTM and CDR2 is ANQGSEA. Complete variable domain (other parts from reference TRBV29-1 and TRBJ1-2): SAVISQKPSRDICQRGTSLTIQCQVDSQVTMMFWYRQQPGQSLTLIATANQGSEATYESGFVIDKFPISRPNLTFSTLTVSNMSPEDSSIYLCSVEAGQFNYGYTFGSGTRLTVV.

At least ten counts were recorded for this clone. The chain uses TRBV10-3 and TRBJ1-1; D remains unclear. V was cut by 3 bases and J by 10 bases, with 9 bases left in between. The germline gives CDR1 ENHRY, CDR2 SYGVKD. The CDR3 consists of 11 residues. The CDR3 loop reads CAISDGTRAFF. The DNA of the CDR3 is TGTGCCATCAGTGACGGCACCAGAGCTTTCTTT.